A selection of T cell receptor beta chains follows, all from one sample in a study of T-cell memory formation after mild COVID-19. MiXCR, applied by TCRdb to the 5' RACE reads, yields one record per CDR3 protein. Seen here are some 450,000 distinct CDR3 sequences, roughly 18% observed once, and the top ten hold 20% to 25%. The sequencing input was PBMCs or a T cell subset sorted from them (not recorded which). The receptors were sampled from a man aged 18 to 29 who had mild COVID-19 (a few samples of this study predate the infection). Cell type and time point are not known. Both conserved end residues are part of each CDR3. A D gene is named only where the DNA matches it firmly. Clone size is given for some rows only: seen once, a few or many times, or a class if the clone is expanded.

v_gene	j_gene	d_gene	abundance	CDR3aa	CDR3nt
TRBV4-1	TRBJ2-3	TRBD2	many	CASSQSPSGGDTDTQYF	TGCGCCAGCAGCCAAAGTCCTAGCGGGGGCGACACAGATACGCAGTATTTT
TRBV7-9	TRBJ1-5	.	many	CASSPDNQPQHF	TGTGCCAGCAGCCCAGACAATCAGCCCCAGCATTTT
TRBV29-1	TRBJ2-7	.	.	CSVEKQGGDEQYF	TGCAGCGTTGAAAAACAGGGAGGGGACGAGCAGTACTTC
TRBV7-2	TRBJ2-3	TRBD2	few	CASSDLSGATVSGTQYF	TGTGCCAGCAGCGATCTCAGCGGGGCCACCGTCTCGGGTACGCAGTATTTT
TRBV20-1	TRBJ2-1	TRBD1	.	CSALDRVSNEQFF	TGCAGTGCCCTGGACAGGGTATCAAATGAGCAGTTCTTC
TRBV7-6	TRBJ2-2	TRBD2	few	CASSFAPWGGGARGTGELFF	TGTGCCAGCAGCTTCGCCCCATGGGGCGGGGGGGCAAGAGGCACCGGGGAGCTGTTTTTT
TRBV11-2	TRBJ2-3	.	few	CASSLVVPGRQADTQYF	TGTGCCAGCAGCTTAGTAGTCCCGGGCAGGCAGGCAGATACGCAGTATTTT
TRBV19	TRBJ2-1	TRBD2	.	CASSEYSPGLAGGSSYNEQFF	TGTGCCAGTAGTGAATATTCGCCGGGACTAGCGGGGGGGAGCTCCTACAATGAGCAGTTCTTC
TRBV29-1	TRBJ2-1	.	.	CSSAIPGQGIYNEQFF	TGCAGCTCCGCTATTCCGGGACAAGGGATTTACAATGAGCAGTTCTTC
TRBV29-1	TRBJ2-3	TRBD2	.	CSVSRTSGGSDTQYF	TGCAGCGTTTCCCGGACTAGCGGGGGTTCAGATACGCAGTATTTT
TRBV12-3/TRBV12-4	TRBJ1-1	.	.	CASSSTMTEDYNTEAFF	TGTGCCAGCAGTTCAACAATGACAGAAGACTATAACACTGAAGCTTTCTTT
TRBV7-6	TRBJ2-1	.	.	CASSLTPRGFNEQFF	TGTGCCAGCAGCTTAACCCCCCGGGGGTTCAATGAGCAGTTCTTC
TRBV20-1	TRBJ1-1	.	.	CSASSEYTEAFF	TGCAGTGCTAGTTCGGAGTACACTGAAGCTTTCTTT
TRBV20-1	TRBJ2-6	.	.	CSAGMSGANVLTF	TGCAGTGCTGGGATGTCTGGGGCCAACGTCCTGACTTTC
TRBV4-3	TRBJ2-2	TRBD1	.	CASSQGLTGENTGELFF	TGCGCCAGCAGCCAAGGTTTGACAGGGGAAAACACCGGGGAGCTGTTTTTT
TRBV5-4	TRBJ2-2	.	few	CASSSRYLTGELFF	TGTGCCAGCAGCTCGCGGTACCTCACCGGGGAGCTGTTTTTT
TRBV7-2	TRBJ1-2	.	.	CASSLGLYGYTF	TGTGCCAGCAGCTTAGGCCTATATGGCTACACCTTC
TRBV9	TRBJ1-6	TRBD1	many	CASGKGGSNSPLHF	TGTGCCAGCGGAAAAGGGGGCAGTAATTCACCCCTCCACTTT
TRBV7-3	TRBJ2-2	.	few	CASGPRGPNTGELFF	TGTGCCAGCGGCCCCAGGGGACCGAACACCGGGGAGCTGTTTTTT
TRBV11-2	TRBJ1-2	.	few	CASSLEAGGYTF	TGTGCCAGCAGCTTAGAAGCGGGTGGCTACACCTTC
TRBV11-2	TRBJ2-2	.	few	CASSLAGPGGIGELFF	TGTGCCAGCAGCTTAGCCGGGCCTGGGGGAATCGGGGAGCTGTTTTTT
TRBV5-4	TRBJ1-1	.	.	CASSGLRGGYTEAFF	TGTGCCAGCAGCGGATTAAGGGGAGGCTACACTGAAGCTTTCTTT
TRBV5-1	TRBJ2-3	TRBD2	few	CASSWETSGVSDTQYF	TGCGCCAGCAGCTGGGAGACTAGCGGGGTGTCAGATACGCAGTATTTT
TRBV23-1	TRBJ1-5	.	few	CASGPGPHF	TGCGCCAGCGGCCCGGGTCCGCATTTT
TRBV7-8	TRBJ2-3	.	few	CASSLTEGRGTDTQYF	TGTGCCAGCAGCTTAACCGAGGGGAGAGGCACAGATACGCAGTATTTT
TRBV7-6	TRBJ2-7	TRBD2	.	CASSLERTSVYEQYF	TGTGCCAGCAGCTTAGAGCGGACTAGCGTTTACGAGCAGTACTTC
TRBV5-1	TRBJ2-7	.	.	CASSLAGSHEQYF	TGCGCCAGCAGCTTGGCGGGGTCCCACGAGCAGTACTTC
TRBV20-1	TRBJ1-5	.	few	CSARDSNSNQPQHF	TGCAGTGCTAGAGATTCGAATAGCAATCAGCCCCAGCATTTT
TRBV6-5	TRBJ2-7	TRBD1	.	CASSFLPGTDYEQYF	TGTGCCAGCAGTTTTCTACCCGGGACAGACTACGAGCAGTACTTC
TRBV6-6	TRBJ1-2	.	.	CASSPPAVNYGYTF	TGTGCCAGCAGTCCCCCGGCGGTTAACTATGGCTACACCTTC
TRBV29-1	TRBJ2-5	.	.	CSVDWGVETQYF	TGCAGCGTTGATTGGGGGGTAGAGACCCAGTACTTC
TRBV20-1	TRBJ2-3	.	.	CSAKEGSSTDTQYF	TGCAGTGCTAAGGAGGGTAGTAGCACAGATACGCAGTATTTT
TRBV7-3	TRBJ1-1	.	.	CASSLDREQRAFF	TGTGCCAGCAGCTTAGACCGAGAGCAGCGAGCTTTCTTT
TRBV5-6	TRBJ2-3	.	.	CASSSGSDTQYF	TGTGCCAGCTCCTCCGGGAGCGATACGCAGTATTTT
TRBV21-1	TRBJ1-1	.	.	CASSKGSVVVTEAFF	TGTGCCAGCAGCAAAGGGAGTGTAGTAGTAACTGAAGCTTTCTTT